This TCR beta chain came from a study of T cell responses to AZD1222 COVID-19 vaccine (dated by TCRdb to about 2021). With regard to the full study: TCR sequencing was performed for more than 230 trial participants, of whom roughly 200 were given two doses of AZD1222 and some 26 were given two doses of MenACWY control vaccine. Trial participants were enrolled by age into 18-55, 56-69 and 70-plus year subgroups, with approximately 150, 30 and 60 TCR-sequenced participants respectively. Points the paper makes about the study in general: Spike-specific TCR breadth and depth rose significantly after two AZD1222 doses compared with day 0 and with MenACWY recipients. The 56-69-year group was small, and its depth increase did not reach significance, likely because of low power. Because no day 14 peak-response samples were available, the repertoires could be characterized only after the peak T cell response. Most participants were white British and females outnumbered males, and the authors suggested that clonal diversity may have been underestimated. The whole spike protein was spanned by vaccine-associated CD4 TCRs, and dominant responses were seen in regions 160-218 and 743-854. Reportedly, almost half of the unique spike-specific TCRs recognized epitopes lying outside the regions that are mutated in the B.1.351 and B.1.1.7 variants. Conclusions about previously exposed vaccinees are limited because only six or seven AZD1222 recipients were SARS-CoV-2 seropositive at baseline.

On this clone: This clone's antigen is unknown. One base away there is no much larger clone; base qualities are not given.

V gives up 4 bases and J gives up 4 bases, and the segment between their germline ends measures 10 bases. Based on the germline V gene, the CDR1 and CDR2 sequences are MDHEN and SYDVKM. From cysteine to phenylalanine, the CDR3 is 13 amino acids long. Only the CDR3 DNA is retained, 39 bases long and in frame from the first base. The intended sense of this specimen's time point label: about 28 days (+/-7) after the second vaccine dose. The sample's treatment or condition label, in plain terms: meningococcal conjugate vaccine given as trial control. Samples from vaccinated people were obtained from the UK trials COV001 and COV002, which included a single-blind randomized controlled phase 2/3 trial of AZD1222 (ChAdOx1 nCoV-19) in healthy adults. For TCRbeta chain sequencing, PBMC samples were collected from trial participants at day 0 and at day 28 after the second dose. The CDR3 regions of human TCRbeta chains were subjected to immunosequencing. As for the original processing: Repertoire TCRs were matched against a reference library of SARS-CoV-2-specific TCRs generated with the MIRA antigen-specificity platform. Breadth was defined as the fraction of unique TCRs that were SARS-CoV-2-associated. Depth was defined as the fraction of total T cells that were SARS-CoV-2-associated. Each spike-specific TCR was assigned to its reactive spike region and to a CD4 or CD8 class using the MIRA data. Log10-transformed breadth and depth values were compared by one-way ANOVA with Sidak's multiple comparisons tests. Here the immuneACCESS table is served through TCRdb, limited to in-frame sequences with V and J called. Missing clones are a known gap in these copies; in checked studies unresolved V genes cover under half, and the rest lacks a known reason. The V and J calls and the clone size are those of that table, but D and trimming were determined from the DNA. The sample table contains over 100,000 clones; only one count was recorded for roughly 86% of them. In total, the top ten clones hold roughly 3.3% of the sample.

The chain joins TRBV28 to TRBJ1-2; no D gene call is confident. The sample in question was peripheral blood, obtained 28 days after the second dose of the MenACWY control vaccine. The TCR comes from an adult who received the MenACWY meningococcal vaccine as a control. The sequenced DNA: TGTGCCAGCAGTTCCCAGGCCCTCTATGGCTACACCTTC. This encodes CASSSQALYGYTF.